A selection of T cell receptor beta chains follows, all from one sample in a study of glioma-infiltrating T cells after dendritic cell vaccination. The data were produced by immunoSEQ multiplex PCR, yet TCRdb's version contains in-frame clones alone and is incomplete. The sample gives about 82,000 clones, approximately 90% of which show up once; about 3% is in the top ten. The sample in question was blood, obtained before dendritic cell vaccination. Every receptor here comes from a human donor with glioblastoma. CDR3s include the opening cysteine and the closing phenylalanine or tryptophan. D genes are given only for firm matches. The size of a clone is reported for some rows only, either as once, few or many, or as a class for expanded clones.

d_call | j_call | v_call | clone_size | cdr3_aa | cdr3_nt
- | TRBJ1-2 | TRBV6-6 | - | CASSYVRGNYGYTF | TGTGCCAGCAGTTACGTTAGGGGGAACTATGGCTACACCTTC
TRBD1 | TRBJ1-3 | TRBV4-1 | - | CASSQEQGASGNTIYF | TGCGCCAGCAGCCAAGAACAGGGGGCGAGTGGAAACACCATATATTTT
TRBD1 | TRBJ1-2 | TRBV19 | - | CASSTRQGRTHGYTF | TGTGCCAGTAGTACCCGACAGGGTCGGACCCATGGCTACACCTTC
- | TRBJ2-1 | TRBV19 | few | CASSPPRGDNEQFF | TGTGCCAGTAGTCCGCCCCGGGGAGACAATGAGCAGTTCTTC
- | TRBJ1-5 | TRBV7-9 | - | CASSSDYQPQHF | TGTGCCAGCAGCTCAGATTATCAGCCCCAGCATTTT
TRBD2 | TRBJ2-1 | TRBV29-1 | - | CSVEAGTSNGDEQFF | TGCAGCGTTGAGGCTGGGACTAGCAATGGGGATGAGCAGTTCTTC
TRBD2 | TRBJ2-2 | TRBV5-1 | - | CASSLGGGNTGELFF | TGCGCCAGCAGCTTAGGCGGGGGGAACACCGGGGAGCTGTTTTTT
- | TRBJ2-5 | TRBV19 | - | CASTSDRGETQYF | TGTGCCAGTACCTCGGATAGGGGAGAGACCCAGTACTTC
TRBD2 | TRBJ2-2 | TRBV7-8 | - | CASSFLMTAGANTGELFF | TGTGCCAGCAGCTTCTTAATGACGGCGGGGGCGAACACCGGGGAGCTGTTTTTT
- | TRBJ2-7 | TRBV5-1 | - | CASRAGLSYEQYF | TGCGCCAGCAGGGCGGGGCTCTCCTACGAGCAGTACTTC
TRBD1 | TRBJ2-2 | TRBV19 | - | CASSIRVSGGVYTGELFF | TGTGCCAGTAGTATCAGGGTGTCAGGGGGCGTCTACACCGGGGAGCTGTTTTTT
TRBD1 | TRBJ2-7 | TRBV9 | - | CASSVDPGGTYEQYF | TGTGCCAGCAGCGTAGATCCAGGGGGCACCTACGAGCAGTACTTC
TRBD1 | TRBJ1-2 | TRBV5-1 | - | CASSAGQNYGYTF | TGCGCCAGCAGCGCGGGACAGAACTATGGCTACACCTTC
TRBD1 | TRBJ2-7 | TRBV10-3 | - | CAIRTGRSYEQYF | TGTGCCATACGGACAGGGAGATCCTACGAGCAGTACTTC
- | TRBJ2-7 | TRBV11-2 | once | CASSQDSVYEQYF | TGTGCCAGCAGCCAGGACTCCGTATACGAGCAGTACTTC
- | TRBJ1-1 | TRBV7-3 | - | CASSLGTGTEAFF | TGTGCCAGCAGCTTAGGAACGGGGACTGAAGCTTTCTTT
TRBD1 | TRBJ2-5 | TRBV5-4 | - | CASSIPGQGGKTQYF | TGTGCCAGCAGCATACCGGGACAGGGAGGAAAGACCCAGTACTTC
TRBD2 | TRBJ2-3 | TRBV5-1 | - | CASSPLGAGRSDTQYF | TGCGCCAGCAGCCCCCTAGGAGCGGGACGGTCAGATACGCAGTATTTT
TRBD1 | TRBJ1-2 | TRBV2 | - | CASTGQGNYGYTF | TGTGCCAGCACGGGACAGGGTAACTATGGCTACACCTTC
TRBD1 | TRBJ2-5 | TRBV5-6 | - | CASTIRTGAYQETQYF | TGTGCCAGCACCATACGGACAGGGGCCTACCAAGAGACCCAGTACTTC
TRBD1 | TRBJ1-4 | TRBV2 | - | CASSPGGQGAEKLFF | TGTGCCAGCAGCCCAGGAGGACAGGGGGCTGAAAAACTGTTTTTT
TRBD1 | TRBJ1-2 | TRBV10-3 | - | CAILNPNRGREGYTF | TGTGCCATCCTTAACCCTAACAGGGGACGAGAGGGCTACACCTTC
- | TRBJ2-2 | TRBV5-5 | once | CASSPRGVRTGELFF | TGTGCCAGCAGCCCCCGCGGGGTTCGGACCGGGGAGCTGTTTTTT